This is a list of T cell receptor beta chains from one sample in a study of CD8 T cells in Susac syndrome. Via MiXCR, TCRdb re-called the immunoSEQ multiplex PCR reads, giving one row per CDR3 protein. Of roughly 400,000 distinct CDR3 sequences in the sample, approximately 89% were seen once. The sequencing sample was made of CD8+ T cells from PBMCs. These TCRs come from a human donor with multiple sclerosis. Both conserved end residues are part of each CDR3. Each record gives: D gene, J gene, V gene, clone size, CDR3 protein, CDR3 DNA. D genes are given only for firm matches. Size tells how often a clone was seen (once, few, many) or the class of an expanded clone, and some rows leave it out.

TRBD1,TRBJ2-7,TRBV27,NA,CASSLLTGSIYEQYF,TGTGCCAGCAGTTTGCTGACAGGGAGTATCTACGAGCAGTACTTC
NA,TRBJ1-5,TRBV19,NA,CASSIDHSGDQPQHF,TGTGCCAGTAGTATAGATCATTCAGGGGATCAGCCCCAGCATTTT
NA,TRBJ1-2,TRBV4-1,once,CASSPYPESSGYTF,TGCGCCAGCAGCCCCTATCCAGAATCGAGTGGCTACACCTTC
TRBD1,TRBJ1-1,TRBV30,once,CAWSVDRATEAFF,TGTGCCTGGAGCGTTGACAGGGCCACTGAAGCTTTCTTT
NA,TRBJ2-4,TRBV18,NA,CASSTGVWTKNIQYF,TGTGCCAGCTCAACGGGGGTGTGGACCAAAAACATTCAGTACTTC
NA,TRBJ2-7,TRBV20-1,NA,CSVVAGTYEQYF,TGCAGTGTTGTGGCCGGGACCTACGAGCAGTACTTC
TRBD2,TRBJ2-5,TRBV13,NA,CASSLSSGGTTETQYF,TGTGCCAGCAGCTTAAGTAGCGGGGGGACTACAGAGACCCAGTACTTC
TRBD2,TRBJ2-7,TRBV20-1,once,CSAGSGGWYEQYF,TGCAGTGCTGGTAGCGGGGGGTGGTACGAGCAGTACTTC
NA,TRBJ2-1,TRBV5-1,few,CASSPEAGAGYNEQFF,TGCGCCAGCAGCCCGGAGGCCGGGGCGGGATACAATGAGCAGTTCTTC
NA,TRBJ1-1,TRBV11-2,NA,CASSLAQVTGPEAFF,TGTGCCAGCAGCTTAGCCCAAGTAACGGGCCCTGAAGCTTTCTTT